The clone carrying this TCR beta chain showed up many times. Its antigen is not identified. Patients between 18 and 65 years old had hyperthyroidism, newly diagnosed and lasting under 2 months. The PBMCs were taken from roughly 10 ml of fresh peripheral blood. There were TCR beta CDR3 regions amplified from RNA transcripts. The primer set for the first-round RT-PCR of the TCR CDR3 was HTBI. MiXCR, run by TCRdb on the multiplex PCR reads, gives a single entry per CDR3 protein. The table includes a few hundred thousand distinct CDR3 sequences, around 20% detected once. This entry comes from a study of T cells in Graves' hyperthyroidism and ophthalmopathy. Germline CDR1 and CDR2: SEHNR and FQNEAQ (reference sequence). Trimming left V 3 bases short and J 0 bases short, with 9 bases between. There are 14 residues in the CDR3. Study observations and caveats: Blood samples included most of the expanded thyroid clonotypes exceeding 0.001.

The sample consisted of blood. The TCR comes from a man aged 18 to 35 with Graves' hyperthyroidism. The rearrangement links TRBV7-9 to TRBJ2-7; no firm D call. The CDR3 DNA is TGTGCCAGCAGCTTTTCGATCAGCTCCTACGAGCAGTACTTC. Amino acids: CASSFSISSYEQYF.